The 17 T cell receptor beta chains presented below share a single source sample, sequenced in a study of human T cells and chemical hapten exposure. TCRdb analysed the RACE reads with MiXCR anew, one entry per CDR3 protein. The data show approximately 44,000 distinct CDR3 sequences, approximately 4.8% seen once. Noted time point: healthy volunteer bleed at 2 weeks. Someone pulled total RNA out of unfractionated whole blood. Material: whole blood. The receptors stem from a human donor in good health. Some clones in this sample may be carry-over from other donors' samples.

The V and J genes are TRBV20-1 and TRBJ1-2, with D possibly matching TRBD1 (5 bases). The germline CDR1 and CDR2 sequences are DFQATT and SNEGSKA (reference sequence). CDR3 length: 13 residues. V was pared by 7 bases and J by 3 bases, with 15 bases between. In nucleotides, the CDR3 is TGCAGTGGATGGGCCAGGGACGACTATGGCTACACCTTC. Translation: CSGWARDDYGYTF.

There are many counts of this clonotype. V and J are TRBV6-5 and TRBJ2-7, with D possibly matching TRBD1 (7 bases). This CDR3 has 15 residues. V was shortened by 2 bases and J by 3 bases, with 14 bases between the two germline ends. The germline V gene has CDR1 MNHEY and CDR2 SVGAGI. The CDR3 bases are TGTGCCAGCAGTTACGGTCAGGGGGGCATCTACGAGCAGTACTTC. Protein sequence: CASSYGQGGIYEQYF.

This clonotype came up many times. V gene TRBV11-2 combines with J gene TRBJ2-2, with no clear D. The V end lost 3 bases, the J end lost 5 bases, and 10 bases lay between the germline ends. Germline CDR1 and CDR2: SGHAT and FQNNGV. CDR3 size: 14 residues. This chain's CDR3 is CASSFNTETGELFF. The CDR3, as DNA: TGTGCCAGCAGCTTTAATACAGAAACCGGGGAGCTGTTTTTT.

The sample holds many counts of this clonotype. The J gene is TRBJ2-1, the V gene TRBV3-1, with 11 bases that match TRBD2. CDR1 is LGHDT and CDR2 is YNNKEL in the germline V gene (reference sequence). Unmatched junction bases numbered 24, after V lost 4 bases and J lost 7 bases. There are 21 residues in the CDR3. The CDR3 spells CASSPPGSRSTSGSFGNEQFF. The CDR3 DNA reads as TGTGCCAGCAGCCCCCCGGGGTCGCGTAGCACTAGCGGGAGTTTCGGAAATGAGCAGTTCTTC.

Ten or more counts support this clonotype. The chain couples TRBV7-9 to TRBJ2-2; 15 bases are shared with TRBD2. The CDR3 extends over 17 amino acids. Germline CDR1 and CDR2: SEHNR and FQNEAQ (reference sequence). The ends lost 5 bases at V and 5 bases at J; junction bases unmatched: 6. The CDR3 loop reads CASSPGTSGRRTGELFF. CDR3 sequence (DNA): TGTGCCAGCAGCCCGGGGACTAGCGGGAGGAGAACCGGGGAGCTGTTTTTT.

Many counts were recorded for this clonotype. DNA for the CDR3: TGTGCCAGCAGTGTTCAGGGGATGGTCACTGAAGCTTTCTTT. It translates to CASSVQGMVTEAFF. J is TRBJ1-1 and V is TRBV2, with D tentatively TRBD1 (6 bases). The CDR3 contains 14 residues. CDR1 and CDR2 from the germline V gene are SNHLY and FYNNEI. V gave up 4 bases and J gave up 4 bases, with 13 bases separating them. The full variable domain, with the rest looked up from reference TRBV2 and TRBJ1-1, is EPEVTQTPSHQVTQMGQEVILRCVPISNHLYFYWYRQILGQKVEFLVSFYNNEISEKSEIFDDQFSVERPDGSNFTLKIRSTKLEDSAMYFCASSVQGMVTEAFFGQGTRLTVV.

The sample holds many counts of this clonotype. The rearrangement links TRBV5-1 to TRBJ2-7; D remains unclear. Trimming left V 2 bases short and J 3 bases short, with 12 bases between. The CDR3 extends over 14 amino acids. The germline V gene has CDR1 SGHRS and CDR2 YFSETQ. CDR3 in amino acids: CASSLRATDYEQYF. CDR3 DNA: TGCGCCAGCAGCTTAAGGGCCACCGACTACGAGCAGTACTTC.

V usage is TRBV6-2 or TRBV6-3 and J usage is TRBJ2-1; TRBD1 matches 9 bases. Germline V gene sequence: CDR1 MNHEY, CDR2 SVGEGT. This CDR3 spans 16 amino acids. J was trimmed by 4 bases and V by 0 bases; bases with no gene match: 4. The CDR3 sequence is CASSYSWGTGYNEQFF. In nucleotides, the CDR3 is TGTGCCAGCAGTTACTCTTGGGGGACAGGGTACAATGAGCAGTTCTTC.

This clonotype has at least ten counts. The chain uses TRBV29-1 and TRBJ1-5; D is uncertain. The CDR3 runs 14 residues. Deletions cut 4 bases from V and 5 bases from J, with 15 bases between. Germline values: CDR1 SQVTM, CDR2 ANQGSEA. DNA of the CDR3: TGCAGCGTTGTTGAGGGCAGGCCTGATCAGCCCCAGCATTTT. Amino acids: CSVVEGRPDQPQHF.

V usage is TRBV28 and J usage is TRBJ1-6; D is unclear. Per germline, CDR1 MDHEN and CDR2 SYDVKM. Trimming removed 4 bases at V and 11 bases at J, with 9 bases between. There are 12 residues in the CDR3. This CDR3 reads CASSSLTPPLHF. DNA of the CDR3: TGTGCCAGCAGTTCCTTGACCCCACCCCTCCACTTT.

This clonotype was found many times. This sequence joins TRBV6-5 and TRBJ2-3, with TRBD1 matching over 7 bases. The CDR3 length is 14 residues. The V gene's germline CDR1 is MNHEY and CDR2 SVGAGI. Trimming removed 5 bases from V and 2 bases from J; junction bases left unmatched: 4. DNA of the CDR3: TGTGCCAGCAGTACCGAGGGGGCCACAGATACGCAGTATTTT. It codes for CASSTEGATDTQYF.

The genes are TRBV9 and TRBJ1-2; TRBD1 matches 10 bases. The CDR3 covers 15 residues. The germline CDR1 and CDR2 sequences are SGDLS and YYNGEE. With 0 bases clipped from V and 7 bases from J, the junction kept 6 bases outside the gene matches. This CDR3 reads CASSVGRQGASGYTF. The CDR3 DNA follows: TGTGCCAGCAGCGTAGGGAGACAGGGGGCAAGTGGCTACACCTTC. The full variable domain, completed using reference TRBV9 and TRBJ1-2, is DSGVTQTPKHLITATGQRVTLRCSPRSGDLSVYWYQQSLDQGLQFLIQYYNGEERAKGNILERFSAQQFPDLHSELNLSSLELGDSALYFCASSVGRQGASGYTFGSGTRLTVV.

This clonotype was seen many times. The CDR3 DNA reads TGTGCCAGCAGCTTAGGCGATAGCCCCCGGGATACGCAGTATTTT. The encoded protein is CASSLGDSPRDTQYF. The V and J genes are TRBV7-6 and TRBJ2-3; D ambiguous. The germline V and J ends were trimmed by 1 base and 6 bases, with 14 bases remaining between them. CDR1 SGHVS and CDR2 FNYEAQ come from the germline V gene. The CDR3 consists of 15 residues.

Many counts were recorded for this clonotype. This chain links TRBV30 with TRBJ2-1; D tentatively reads TRBD1 or TRBD2 (6 bases each). Looked up from germline, CDR1 is GTSNPN and CDR2 is SVGIG (reference sequence). This CDR3 is built from 15 residues. V lost 1 base to trimming and J lost 3 bases, with 13 bases between them. The DNA of the CDR3 is TGTGCCTGGAGTGATCTAGGGGGGCTCTACAATGAGCAGTTCTTC. It is translated as CAWSDLGGLYNEQFF.

This chain connects TRBV14 to TRBJ2-5; 8 positions match TRBD2. The CDR3 contains 15 residues. The germline CDR1 and CDR2 sequences are SGHDN and FVKESK. V lost 4 bases to trimming and J lost 2 bases; unmatched junction nucleotides: 6. In DNA, the CDR3 is TGTGCCAGCAGCCTTTATAGCGGGATGCAAGAGACCCAGTACTTC. Translated, it gives CASSLYSGMQETQYF.

The sample holds many counts of this clonotype. The chain combines TRBV29-1 with TRBJ2-1; TRBD2 agrees at 8 bases. Germline V gene sequence: CDR1 SQVTM, CDR2 ANQGSEA. The CDR3 contains 15 residues. V shed 7 bases, J shed 4 bases, and the junction held 12 bases outside the gene matches. Here the CDR3 reads CSAVLSGKSYNEQFF. The DNA of the CDR3 is TGCAGCGCTGTACTTAGCGGGAAGTCATACAATGAGCAGTTCTTC.

The chain is built from TRBV12-3 or TRBV12-4 and TRBJ1-5; perhaps TRBD1 as D (5 bases). The CDR3 contains 14 residues. The V gene lost 4 bases and the J gene lost 3 bases, with 10 bases spanning the gap. In DNA, the CDR3 is TGTGCCAGCAGTTGGGGGAGGGTCAATCAGCCCCAGCATTTT. Protein product: CASSWGRVNQPQHF.